This TCR beta chain was captured by sequencing in a study of blood T cells in healthy people across ages. PCR was performed a second time for roughly 7 to 11 cycles using a sample-barcoded 5' primer and a J-beta primer mix. MiXCR, run by TCRdb on the 5' RACE reads, gives a single entry per CDR3 protein. The sample has around 1,800,000 distinct CDR3 sequences; about two fifths are singletons. This clonotype was seen more than once but under ten times. Germline lookup yields CDR1 SGHTA and CDR2 FQGNSA. The CDR3 covers 14 residues. Trimming stripped 2 bases from V and 2 bases from J, with 10 bases between.

The material sequenced was blood. J is TRBJ2-7 and V is TRBV7-2; tentatively, D is TRBD2 (6 bases). The origin of this receptor is a human donor in good health. In DNA form, the CDR3 reads TGTGCCAGCAGCTTAATGAGCGGGCCCTACGAGCAGTACTTC. Amino acids: CASSLMSGPYEQYF.